This passage covers 15 T cell receptor beta chains from one sample sequenced in a study of glioma-infiltrating T cells after dendritic cell vaccination. Sequencing used immunoSEQ multiplex PCR; TCRdb keeps in-frame clones, though not all of them. This sample has under 40,000 clones, with more than 90% found just once. The starting material was blood, obtained before dendritic cell vaccination. Receptor source: a human donor with glioblastoma.

The chain links TRBV5-1 to TRBJ1-5; 10 bases fit TRBD1. Germline CDR1 reads SGHRS; CDR2 reads YFSETQ. After removal of 4 bases from V and 5 bases from J, the junction contained 6 bases not matched to a gene. CDR3 length equals 15 residues. CDR3 residues: CASSPTGGAYQPQHF. CDR3 sequence (DNA): TGCGCCAGCAGCCCGACAGGGGGCGCGTATCAGCCCCAGCATTTT.

The chain combines TRBV6-5 with TRBJ2-7; TRBD1 matches at 8 bases. The germline CDR1 and CDR2 sequences are MNHEY and SVGAGI. This CDR3 has 15 amino acids. Losses at the gene ends were 4 bases for V and 0 bases for J; bases not matched to a gene: 5. The CDR3 loop is CASSSLQGASYEQYF. The CDR3 DNA reads TGTGCCAGCAGTTCCCTCCAGGGGGCCTCCTACGAGCAGTACTTC.

V gene TRBV5-1 combines with J gene TRBJ2-7; D is perhaps TRBD1 (6 bases). Trimming left V 2 bases short and J 2 bases short, with 20 bases between. This CDR3 is built from 17 residues. Germline V CDR1 and CDR2: SGHRS, YFSETQ. CDR3 DNA: TGCGCCAGCAGCTTTGGATTACAGGGAAAGTTACCCTACGAGCAGTACTTC. It yields the protein CASSFGLQGKLPYEQYF.

This chain connects TRBV9 to TRBJ2-1, with TRBD1 as a possible D gene (5 bases). Germline V gene data show CDR1 as SGDLS and CDR2 as YYNGEE. The CDR3 totals 16 residues. V lost 3 bases and J 0 bases, leaving 13 bases between the germline ends. The CDR3 DNA reads TGTGCCAGCAGCGCAGGGTATGTGAGCTCCTACAATGAGCAGTTCTTC. It specifies CASSAGYVSSYNEQFF.

The chain has TRBV6-1 and TRBJ2-7; 7 bases are shared with TRBD1. The germline V gene has CDR1 MNHNS and CDR2 SASEGT. V lost 9 bases to trimming and J lost 6 bases; unmatched junction nucleotides: 11. The length of the CDR3 is 13 residues. For the CDR3, the DNA is TGTGCCAGTGGAAACAGGGGAAGTGGCGAGCAGTACTTC. This encodes CASGNRGSGEQYF.

The chain couples TRBV2 to TRBJ1-4; no clear D. CDR1 and CDR2 (germline): SNHLY, FYNNEI. The V end was cut by 5 bases, the J end by 7 bases, with 2 bases between. The CDR3 length is 10 residues. The CDR3 sequence is CASSREKLFF. The DNA of the CDR3 is TGTGCCAGCAGTCGTGAAAAACTGTTTTTT.

V and J are TRBV11-2 and TRBJ1-2, with D possibly matching TRBD1 (5 bases). The CDR3 covers 14 residues. V was clipped by 5 bases and J by 3 bases, with 13 bases between them. CDR1 and CDR2 from the germline V gene are SGHAT and FQNNGV. CDR3 in amino acids: CASSPGQGYYGYTF. CDR3 DNA sequence: TGTGCCAGCAGCCCCGGACAAGGCTACTATGGCTACACCTTC.

The genes are TRBV2 and TRBJ1-3, with TRBD1 as a possible D gene (5 bases). Trimming cost V 7 bases and J 5 bases, with 12 bases left between them. Germline assignment: CDR1 SNHLY and CDR2 FYNNEI. The CDR3 is made up of 13 amino acids. The CDR3 DNA reads TGTGCCAGCAAGCAGGGAATAAGAAACACCATATATTTT. Its translation: CASKQGIRNTIYF. The whole variable domain, filled in from reference TRBV2 and TRBJ1-3, reads EPEVTQTPSHQVTQMGQEVILRCVPISNHLYFYWYRQILGQKVEFLVSFYNNEISEKSEIFDDQFSVERPDGSNFTLKIRSTKLEDSAMYFCASKQGIRNTIYFGEGSWLTVV.

The rearrangement uses TRBV11-2 and TRBJ2-7; TRBD1 might be the D (5 bases). CDR3 length: 15 amino acids. Trimming cost V 1 base and J 5 bases, with 15 bases left between them. The germline CDR1 and CDR2 sequences are SGHAT and FQNNGV. CDR3: CASSLVGAPAHEQYF. Here the CDR3 DNA reads TGTGCCAGCAGCTTAGTTGGGGCCCCAGCCCACGAGCAGTACTTC.

The chain recombines TRBV19 with TRBJ2-1, with TRBD1 identical over 9 bases. The CDR3 runs 15 residues. Germline values: CDR1 LNHDA, CDR2 SQIVND (reference sequence). V was clipped by 5 bases and J by 7 bases; unmatched bases: 9. CDR3 loop: CASSSRDRALNEQFF. The CDR3 DNA sequence: TGTGCCAGTAGTTCACGGGACAGGGCTTTGAATGAGCAGTTCTTC.

The table lists this clone with a few counts. The rearrangement uses TRBV6-5 and TRBJ1-2, with 9 positions matching TRBD1. The germline CDR1 and CDR2 sequences are MNHEY and SVGAGI. The trim removed 0 bases at V and 9 bases at J, leaving 5 bases unmatched. The length of the CDR3 is 14 residues. CDR3 sequence reads: CASSYSGGQGSYTF. CDR3 coding DNA: TGTGCCAGCAGTTACTCAGGGGGACAGGGAAGCTACACCTTC.

This clone was detected only a few times. The chain uses TRBV10-3 and TRBJ1-4, with no clear D. The CDR3 has 12 residues. CDR1 ENHRY and CDR2 SYGVKD come from the germline V gene. V was clipped by 3 bases and J by 8 bases, with 7 bases between them. Here the CDR3 reads CAISDVREKLFF. The CDR3 nucleotides read TGTGCCATCAGTGACGTTCGGGAAAAACTGTTTTTT.

The chain uses TRBV25-1 and TRBJ2-1, with a weak D call TRBD2 (5 bases). The CDR3 contains 11 residues. Trimming stripped 8 bases from V and 11 bases from J, with 13 bases between. Germline V CDR1 and CDR2: MGHDK, SYGVNS. The CDR3 DNA sequence: TGTGCCAGCGGCTACGGGGTGAAGCAGTTCTTC. Encoded protein: CASGYGVKQFF. The whole variable domain, filled in from reference TRBV25-1 and TRBJ2-1, reads EADIYQTPRYLVIGTGKKITLECSQTMGHDKMYWYQQDPGMELHLIHYSYGVNSTEKGDLSSESTVSRIRTEHFPLTLESARPSHTSQYLCASGYGVKQFFGPGTRLTVL.

Here the CDR3 reads CASGSESRSYGYTF. Written as DNA, the CDR3 is TGTGCCAGCGGGTCGGAGAGCCGGAGCTATGGCTACACCTTC. V usage is TRBV6-5 and J usage is TRBJ1-2; D not resolved. CDR3 length equals 14 residues. V was shortened by 8 bases and J by 4 bases, with 17 bases between the two germline ends. Germline V lookup: CDR1 MNHEY, CDR2 SVGAGI.

The chain joins TRBV2 to TRBJ2-3; TRBD2 agrees at 10 bases. CDR3 length: 17 residues. Germline CDR1 reads SNHLY; CDR2 reads FYNNEI. After removal of 6 bases from V and 2 bases from J, the junction contained 11 bases not matched to a gene. As DNA, the CDR3 is TGTGCCAGCAGCCGAGAGTCTAGCGGGGGAGCCACAGATACGCAGTATTTT. Its protein is CASSRESSGGATDTQYF.